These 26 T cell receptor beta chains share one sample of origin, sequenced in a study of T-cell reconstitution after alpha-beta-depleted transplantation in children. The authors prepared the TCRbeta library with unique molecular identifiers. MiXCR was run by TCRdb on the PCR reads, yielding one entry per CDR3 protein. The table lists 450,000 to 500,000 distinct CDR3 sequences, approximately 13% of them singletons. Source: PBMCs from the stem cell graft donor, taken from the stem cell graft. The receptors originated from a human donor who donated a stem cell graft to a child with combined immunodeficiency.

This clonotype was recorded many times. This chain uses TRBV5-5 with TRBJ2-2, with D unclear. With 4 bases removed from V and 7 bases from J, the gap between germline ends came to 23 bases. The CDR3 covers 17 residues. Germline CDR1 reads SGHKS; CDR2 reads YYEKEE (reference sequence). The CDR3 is CASSHLPVPSRIGELFF. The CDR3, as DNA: TGTGCCAGCAGCCACTTGCCCGTCCCATCGAGGATCGGGGAGCTGTTTTTT.

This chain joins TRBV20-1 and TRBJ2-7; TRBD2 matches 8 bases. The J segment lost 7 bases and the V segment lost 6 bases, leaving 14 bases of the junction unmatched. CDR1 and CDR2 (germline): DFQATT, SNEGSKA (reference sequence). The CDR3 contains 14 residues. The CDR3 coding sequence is TGCAGTGCCTTCGGGGGGGGGCCCCCGGATGAGCAGTACTTC. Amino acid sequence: CSAFGGGPPDEQYF.

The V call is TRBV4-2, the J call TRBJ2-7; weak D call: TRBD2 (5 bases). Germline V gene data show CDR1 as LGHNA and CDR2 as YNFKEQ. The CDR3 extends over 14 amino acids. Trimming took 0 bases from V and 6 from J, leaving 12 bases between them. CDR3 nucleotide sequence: TGTGCCAGCAGCCAAGATGAGGGTTTGGTCGAGCAGTACTTC. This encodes CASSQDEGLVEQYF.

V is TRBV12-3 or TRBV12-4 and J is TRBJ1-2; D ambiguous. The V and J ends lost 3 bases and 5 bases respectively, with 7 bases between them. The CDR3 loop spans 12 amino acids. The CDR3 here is CASSLFVYGYTF. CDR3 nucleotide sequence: TGTGCCAGCAGTTTGTTTGTATATGGCTACACCTTC.

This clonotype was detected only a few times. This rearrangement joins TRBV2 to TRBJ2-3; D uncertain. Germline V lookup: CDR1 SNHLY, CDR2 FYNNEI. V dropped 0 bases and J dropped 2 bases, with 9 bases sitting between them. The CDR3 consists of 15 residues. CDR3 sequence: CASSEARALTDTQYF. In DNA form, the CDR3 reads TGTGCCAGCAGTGAAGCTAGGGCGCTCACAGATACGCAGTATTTT. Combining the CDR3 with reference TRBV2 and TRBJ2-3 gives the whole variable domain EPEVTQTPSHQVTQMGQEVILRCVPISNHLYFYWYRQILGQKVEFLVSFYNNEISEKSEIFDDQFSVERPDGSNFTLKIRSTKLEDSAMYFCASSEARALTDTQYFGPGTRLTVL.

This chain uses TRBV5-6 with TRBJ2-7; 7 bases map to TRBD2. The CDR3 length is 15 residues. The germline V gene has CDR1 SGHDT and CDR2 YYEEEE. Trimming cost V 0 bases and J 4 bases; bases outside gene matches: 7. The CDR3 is CASSLVRGVLYEQYF. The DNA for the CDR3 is TGTGCCAGCAGCTTGGTTCGGGGGGTATTATACGAGCAGTACTTC.

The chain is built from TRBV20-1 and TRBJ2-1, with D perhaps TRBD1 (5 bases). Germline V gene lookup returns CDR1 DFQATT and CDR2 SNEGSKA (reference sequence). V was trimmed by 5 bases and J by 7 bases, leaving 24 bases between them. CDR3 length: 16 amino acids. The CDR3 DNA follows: TGCAGTGCTCCAGGGCTACCGGAGACGCGGAGAAATGAGCAGTTCTTC. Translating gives CSAPGLPETRRNEQFF.

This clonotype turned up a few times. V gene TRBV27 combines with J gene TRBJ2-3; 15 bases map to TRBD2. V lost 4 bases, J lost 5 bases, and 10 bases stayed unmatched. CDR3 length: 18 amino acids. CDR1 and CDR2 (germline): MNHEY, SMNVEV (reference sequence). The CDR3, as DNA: TGTGCCAGCAGTTCAGGACTAGCGGGAGGGCCTAGGAAAGATACGCAGTATTTT. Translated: CASSSGLAGGPRKDTQYF.

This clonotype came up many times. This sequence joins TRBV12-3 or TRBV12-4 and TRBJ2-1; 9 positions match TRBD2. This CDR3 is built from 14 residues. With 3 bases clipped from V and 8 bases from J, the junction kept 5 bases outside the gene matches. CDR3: CASSLGLASDEQFF. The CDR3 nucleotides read TGTGCCAGCAGTTTGGGACTAGCTTCGGATGAGCAGTTCTTC.

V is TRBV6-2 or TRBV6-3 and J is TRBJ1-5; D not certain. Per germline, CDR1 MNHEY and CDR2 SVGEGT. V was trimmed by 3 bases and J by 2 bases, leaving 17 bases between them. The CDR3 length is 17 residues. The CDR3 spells CASSYLADSGGNQPQHF. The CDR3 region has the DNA TGTGCCAGCAGTTATCTCGCGGATTCTGGGGGCAATCAGCCCCAGCATTTT.

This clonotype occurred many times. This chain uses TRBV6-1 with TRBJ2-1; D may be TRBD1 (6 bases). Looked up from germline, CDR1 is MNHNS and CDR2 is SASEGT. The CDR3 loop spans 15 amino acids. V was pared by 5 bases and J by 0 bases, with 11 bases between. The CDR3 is CASSQRGSSYNEQFF. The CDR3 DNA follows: TGTGCCAGCAGTCAGAGGGGGAGCTCCTACAATGAGCAGTTCTTC.

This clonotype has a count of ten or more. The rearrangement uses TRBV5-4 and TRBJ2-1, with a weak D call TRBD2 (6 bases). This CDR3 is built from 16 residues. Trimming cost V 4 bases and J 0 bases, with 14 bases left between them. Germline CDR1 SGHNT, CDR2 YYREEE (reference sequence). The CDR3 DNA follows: TGTGCCAGCAGCGTTGGTAGCGGAAGCTCCTACAATGAGCAGTTCTTC. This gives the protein CASSVGSGSSYNEQFF.

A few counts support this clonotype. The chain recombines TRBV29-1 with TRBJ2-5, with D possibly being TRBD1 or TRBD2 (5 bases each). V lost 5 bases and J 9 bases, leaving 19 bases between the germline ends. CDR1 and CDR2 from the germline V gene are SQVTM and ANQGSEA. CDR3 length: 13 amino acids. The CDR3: CSVSGSREGSQYF. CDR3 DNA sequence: TGCAGCGTTAGTGGGAGCAGGGAAGGGTCCCAGTACTTC.

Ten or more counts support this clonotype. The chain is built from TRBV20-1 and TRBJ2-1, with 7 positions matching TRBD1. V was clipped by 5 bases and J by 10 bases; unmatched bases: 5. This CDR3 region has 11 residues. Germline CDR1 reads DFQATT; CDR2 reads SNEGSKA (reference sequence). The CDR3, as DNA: TGCAGTGCTGCGGACAGGTACGAGCAGTTCTTC. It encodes CSAADRYEQFF.

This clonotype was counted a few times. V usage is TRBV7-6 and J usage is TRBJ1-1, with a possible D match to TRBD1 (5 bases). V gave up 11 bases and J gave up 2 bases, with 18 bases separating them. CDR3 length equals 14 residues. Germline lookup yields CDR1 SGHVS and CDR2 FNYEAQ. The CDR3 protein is CASLGGGYNTEAFF. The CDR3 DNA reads TGTGCCTCTTTGGGGGGGGGATATAACACTGAAGCTTTCTTT.

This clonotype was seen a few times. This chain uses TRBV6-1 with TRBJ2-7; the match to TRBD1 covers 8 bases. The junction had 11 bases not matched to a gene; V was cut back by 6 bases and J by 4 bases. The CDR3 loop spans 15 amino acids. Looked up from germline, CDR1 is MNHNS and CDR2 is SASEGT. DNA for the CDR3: TGTGCCAGCAGCAGGCTAACCAGGGGGCCTTACGAGCAGTACTTC. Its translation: CASSRLTRGPYEQYF.

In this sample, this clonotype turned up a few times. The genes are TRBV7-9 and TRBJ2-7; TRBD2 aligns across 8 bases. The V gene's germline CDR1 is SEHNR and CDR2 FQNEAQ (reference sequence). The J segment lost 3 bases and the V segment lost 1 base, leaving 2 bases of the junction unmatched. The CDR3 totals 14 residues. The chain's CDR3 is CASSLVTSVYEQYF. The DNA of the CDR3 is TGTGCCAGCAGCTTAGTGACTAGCGTCTACGAGCAGTACTTC.

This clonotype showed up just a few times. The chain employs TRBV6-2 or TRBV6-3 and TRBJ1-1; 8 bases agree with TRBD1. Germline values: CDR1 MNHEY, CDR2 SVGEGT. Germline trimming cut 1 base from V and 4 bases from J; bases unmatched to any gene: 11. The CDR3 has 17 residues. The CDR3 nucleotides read TGTGCCAGCAGTTACTGGGGGACAGGCAGAGGACGCACTGAAGCTTTCTTT. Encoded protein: CASSYWGTGRGRTEAFF.

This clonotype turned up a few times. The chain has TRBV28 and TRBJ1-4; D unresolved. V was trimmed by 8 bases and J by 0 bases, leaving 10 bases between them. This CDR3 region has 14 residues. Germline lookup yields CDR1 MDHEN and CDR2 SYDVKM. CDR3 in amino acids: CASLLPPTNEKLFF. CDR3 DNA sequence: TGTGCCAGCCTCCTCCCCCCAACTAATGAAAAACTGTTTTTT.

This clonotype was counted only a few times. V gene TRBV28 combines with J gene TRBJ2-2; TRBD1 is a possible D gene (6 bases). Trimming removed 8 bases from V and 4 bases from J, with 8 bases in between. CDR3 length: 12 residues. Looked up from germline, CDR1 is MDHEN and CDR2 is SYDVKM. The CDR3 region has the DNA TGTGCCAGCGGGGGCAGCACCGGGGAGCTGTTTTTT. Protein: CASGGSTGELFF.

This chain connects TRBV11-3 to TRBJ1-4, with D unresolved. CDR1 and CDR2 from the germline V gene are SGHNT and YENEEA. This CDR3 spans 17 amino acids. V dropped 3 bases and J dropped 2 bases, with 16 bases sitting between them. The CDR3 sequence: CASSFVPGPGTNEKLFF. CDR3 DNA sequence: TGTGCCAGCAGCTTTGTACCGGGCCCGGGGACTAATGAAAAACTGTTTTTT.

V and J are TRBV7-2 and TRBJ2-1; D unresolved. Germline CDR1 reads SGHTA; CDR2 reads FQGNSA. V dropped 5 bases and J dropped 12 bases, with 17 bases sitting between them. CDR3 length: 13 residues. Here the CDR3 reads CASSHSPGYGQFF. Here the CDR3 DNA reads TGTGCCAGCAGCCACTCGCCCGGGTATGGGCAGTTCTTC.

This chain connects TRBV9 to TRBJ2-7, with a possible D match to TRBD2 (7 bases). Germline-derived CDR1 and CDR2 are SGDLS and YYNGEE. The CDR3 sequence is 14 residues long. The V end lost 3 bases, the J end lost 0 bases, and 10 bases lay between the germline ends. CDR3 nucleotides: TGTGCCAGCAGCGAGGGGGGGGGCTCCTACGAGCAGTACTTC. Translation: CASSEGGGSYEQYF.

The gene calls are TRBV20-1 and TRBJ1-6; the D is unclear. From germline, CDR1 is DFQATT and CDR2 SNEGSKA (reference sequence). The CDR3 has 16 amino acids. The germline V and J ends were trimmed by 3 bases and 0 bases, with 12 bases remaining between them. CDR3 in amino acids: CSASVQTSSYNSPLHF. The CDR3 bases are TGCAGTGCTAGTGTGCAGACGAGCTCCTATAATTCACCCCTCCACTTT.

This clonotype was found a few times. CDR3 protein: CASSLLQGLFF. CDR3 DNA sequence: TGTGCCAGCAGCCTGCTACAAGGTCTATTCTTC. This rearrangement joins TRBV3-1 to TRBJ2-1; the D is unclear. The CDR3 contains 11 residues. The V end was cut by 4 bases, the J end by 16 bases, with 14 bases between. Germline lookup yields CDR1 LGHDT and CDR2 YNNKEL (reference sequence).

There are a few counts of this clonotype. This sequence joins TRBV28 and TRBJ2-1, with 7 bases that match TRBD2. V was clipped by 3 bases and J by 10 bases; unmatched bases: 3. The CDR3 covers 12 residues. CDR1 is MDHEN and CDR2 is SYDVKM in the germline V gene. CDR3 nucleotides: TGTGCCAGCAGTTTCGGGGGACTAGAGCAGTTCTTC. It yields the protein CASSFGGLEQFF.